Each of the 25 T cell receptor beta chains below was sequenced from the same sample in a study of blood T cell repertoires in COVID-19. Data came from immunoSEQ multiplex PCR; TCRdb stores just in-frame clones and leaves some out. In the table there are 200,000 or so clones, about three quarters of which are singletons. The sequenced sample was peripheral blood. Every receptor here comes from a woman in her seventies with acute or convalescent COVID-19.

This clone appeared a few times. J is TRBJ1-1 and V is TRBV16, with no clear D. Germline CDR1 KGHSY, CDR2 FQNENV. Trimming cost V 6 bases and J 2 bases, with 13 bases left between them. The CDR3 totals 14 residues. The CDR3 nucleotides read TGTGCCAGCAGTCACGGAGGGTCTAACACTGAAGCTTTCTTT. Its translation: CASSHGGSNTEAFF.

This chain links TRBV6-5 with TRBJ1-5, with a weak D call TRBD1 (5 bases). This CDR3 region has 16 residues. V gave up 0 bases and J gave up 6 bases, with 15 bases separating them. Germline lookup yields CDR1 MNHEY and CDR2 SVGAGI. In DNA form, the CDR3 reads TGTGCCAGCAGTTACTCTAGGAGAGTCAGGGCTCAGCCCCAGCATTTT. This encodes CASSYSRRVRAQPQHF.

The CDR3 DNA reads as TGTGCCACCAGTGACCCCCGGGACAGCCTATACGAGCAGTACTTC. It encodes CATSDPRDSLYEQYF. The chain links TRBV24-1 to TRBJ2-7; 7 bases align to TRBD1. Germline V CDR1 and CDR2: KGHDR, SFDVKD. This CDR3 is 15 amino acids long. Unmatched junction bases numbered 9, after V lost 4 bases and J lost 4 bases.

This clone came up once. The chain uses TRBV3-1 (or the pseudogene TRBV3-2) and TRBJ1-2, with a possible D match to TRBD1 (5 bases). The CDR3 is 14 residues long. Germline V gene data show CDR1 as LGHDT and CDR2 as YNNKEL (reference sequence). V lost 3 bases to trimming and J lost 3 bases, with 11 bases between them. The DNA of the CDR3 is TGTGCCAGCAGCCACCAGGGTCGCTACTATGGCTACACCTTC. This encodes CASSHQGRYYGYTF.

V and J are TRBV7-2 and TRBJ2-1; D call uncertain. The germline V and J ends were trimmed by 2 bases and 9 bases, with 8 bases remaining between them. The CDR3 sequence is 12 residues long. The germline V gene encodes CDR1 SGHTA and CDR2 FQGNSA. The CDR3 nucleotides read TGTGCCAGCAGCTTAACACGAGGTGAGCAGTTCTTC. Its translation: CASSLTRGEQFF.

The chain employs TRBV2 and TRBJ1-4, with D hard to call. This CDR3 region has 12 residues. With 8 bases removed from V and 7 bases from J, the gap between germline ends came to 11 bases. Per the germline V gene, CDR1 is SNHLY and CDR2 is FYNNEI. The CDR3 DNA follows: TGTGCCAGCGGGAGGGCTAGTGAAAAACTGTTTTTT. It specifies CASGRASEKLFF.

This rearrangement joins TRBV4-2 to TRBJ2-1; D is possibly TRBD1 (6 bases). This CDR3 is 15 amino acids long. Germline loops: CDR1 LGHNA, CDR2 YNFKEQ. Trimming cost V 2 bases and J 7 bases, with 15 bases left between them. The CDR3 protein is CASSQIGTIGNEQFF. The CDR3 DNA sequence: TGTGCCAGCAGCCAAATTGGGACAATAGGAAATGAGCAGTTCTTC.

CDR3 nucleotide sequence: TGTGCCAGCAGCTTGGCTAGCGGGTTTGAGCAGTTCTTC. This translates into CASSLASGFEQFF. The rearrangement uses TRBV7-8 and TRBJ2-1, with 8 bases fitting TRBD2. Unmatched junction bases numbered 4, after V lost 3 bases and J lost 9 bases. Germline V lookup: CDR1 SGHVS, CDR2 FQNEAQ. The length of the CDR3 is 13 residues.

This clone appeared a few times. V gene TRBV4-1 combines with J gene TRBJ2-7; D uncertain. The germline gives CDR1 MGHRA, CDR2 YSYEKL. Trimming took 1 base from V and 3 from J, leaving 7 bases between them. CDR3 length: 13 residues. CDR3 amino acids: CASSQVRVYEQYF. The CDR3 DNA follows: TGCGCCAGCAGCCAAGTCCGAGTCTACGAGCAGTACTTC.

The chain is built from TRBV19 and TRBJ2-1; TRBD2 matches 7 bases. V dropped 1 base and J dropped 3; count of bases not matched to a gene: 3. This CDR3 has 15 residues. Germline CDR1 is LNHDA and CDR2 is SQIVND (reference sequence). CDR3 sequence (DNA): TGTGCCAGTAGTATAGCACTAGCGATCTACAATGAGCAGTTCTTC. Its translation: CASSIALAIYNEQFF.

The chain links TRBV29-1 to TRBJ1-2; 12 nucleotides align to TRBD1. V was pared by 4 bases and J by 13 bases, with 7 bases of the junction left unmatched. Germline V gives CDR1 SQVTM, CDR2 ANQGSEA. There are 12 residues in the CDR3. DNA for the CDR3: TGCAGCGTTGGATCGGGACAGGGGGCCCGCACCTTC. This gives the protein CSVGSGQGARTF.

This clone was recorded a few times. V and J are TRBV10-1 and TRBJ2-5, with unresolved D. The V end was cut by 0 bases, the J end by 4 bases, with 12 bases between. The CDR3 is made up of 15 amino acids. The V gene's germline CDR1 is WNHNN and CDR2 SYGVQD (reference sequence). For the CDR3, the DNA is TGCGCCAGCAGTGAGTCGGGCAATGGTGGAGAGACCCAGTACTTC. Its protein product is CASSESGNGGETQYF.

The CDR3 coding sequence is TGTGCCAGCAGTGATTACGGACAGACAAACACCGGGGAGCTGTTTTTT. It encodes CASSDYGQTNTGELFF. The chain has TRBV2 and TRBJ2-2, with a possible D match to TRBD1 (6 bases). The CDR3 covers 16 residues. The germline V gene encodes CDR1 SNHLY and CDR2 FYNNEI. V shed 3 bases and J shed 2 bases, with 13 bases lying between them. Full variable domain (rest looked up from reference TRBV2 and TRBJ2-2): EPEVTQTPSHQVTQMGQEVILRCVPISNHLYFYWYRQILGQKVEFLVSFYNNEISEKSEIFDDQFSVERPDGSNFTLKIRSTKLEDSAMYFCASSDYGQTNTGELFFGEGSRLTVL.

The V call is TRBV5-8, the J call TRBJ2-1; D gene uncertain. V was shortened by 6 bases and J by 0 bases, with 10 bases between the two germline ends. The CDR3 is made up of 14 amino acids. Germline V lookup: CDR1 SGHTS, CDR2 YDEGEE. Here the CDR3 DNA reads TGTGCCAGCATCCCAGCGAGCTCCTACAATGAGCAGTTCTTC. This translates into CASIPASSYNEQFF.

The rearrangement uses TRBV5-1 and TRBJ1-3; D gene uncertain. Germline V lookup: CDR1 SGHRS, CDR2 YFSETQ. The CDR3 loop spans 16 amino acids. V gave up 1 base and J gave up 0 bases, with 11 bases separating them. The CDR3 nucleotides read TGCGCCAGCAGCTTGTATCAGGCGAGCTCTGGAAACACCATATATTTT. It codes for CASSLYQASSGNTIYF. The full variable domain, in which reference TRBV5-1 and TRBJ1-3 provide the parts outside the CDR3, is KAGVTQTPRYLIKTRGQQVTLSCSPISGHRSVSWYQQTPGQGLQFLFEYFSETQRNKGNFPGRFSGRQFSNSRSEMNVSTLELGDSALYLCASSLYQASSGNTIYFGEGSWLTVV.

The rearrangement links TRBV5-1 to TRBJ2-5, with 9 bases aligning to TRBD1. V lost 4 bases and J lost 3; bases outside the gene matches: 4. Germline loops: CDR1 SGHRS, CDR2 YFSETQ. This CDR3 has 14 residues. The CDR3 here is CASSRGQGKETQYF. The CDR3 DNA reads TGCGCCAGCAGCAGGGGACAGGGAAAAGAGACCCAGTACTTC.

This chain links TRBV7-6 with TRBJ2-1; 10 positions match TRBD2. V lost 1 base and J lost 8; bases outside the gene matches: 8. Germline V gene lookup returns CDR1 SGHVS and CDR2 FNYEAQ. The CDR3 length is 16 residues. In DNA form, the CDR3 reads TGTGCCAGCAGCTTAGGCATAGCGGGGGGTGGCGATGAGCAGTTCTTC. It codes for CASSLGIAGGGDEQFF.

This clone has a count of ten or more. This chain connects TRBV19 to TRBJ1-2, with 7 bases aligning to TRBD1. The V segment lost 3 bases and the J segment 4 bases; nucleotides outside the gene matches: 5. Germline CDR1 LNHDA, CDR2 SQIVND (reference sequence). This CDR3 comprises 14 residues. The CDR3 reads CASSITGVRYGYTF. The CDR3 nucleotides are TGTGCCAGTAGTATCACAGGGGTACGCTATGGCTACACCTTC.

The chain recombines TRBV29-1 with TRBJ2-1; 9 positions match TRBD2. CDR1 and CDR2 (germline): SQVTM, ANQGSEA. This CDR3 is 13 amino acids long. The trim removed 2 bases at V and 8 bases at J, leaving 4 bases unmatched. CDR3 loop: CSVEPGTSYEQFF. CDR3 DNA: TGCAGCGTTGAACCAGGGACTAGCTATGAGCAGTTCTTC.

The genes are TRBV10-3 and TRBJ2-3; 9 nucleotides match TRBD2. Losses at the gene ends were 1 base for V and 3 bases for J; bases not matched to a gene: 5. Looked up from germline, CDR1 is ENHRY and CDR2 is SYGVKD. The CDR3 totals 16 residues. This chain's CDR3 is CAISEFRAGGTDTQYF. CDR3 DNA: TGTGCCATCAGTGAGTTTCGAGCGGGAGGAACAGATACGCAGTATTTT.

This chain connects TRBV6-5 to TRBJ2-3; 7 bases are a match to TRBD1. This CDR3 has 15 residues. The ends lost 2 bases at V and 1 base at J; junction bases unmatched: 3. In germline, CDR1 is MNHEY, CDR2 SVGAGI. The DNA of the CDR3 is TGTGCCAGCAGTTACAGGGGGCCGGGCACAGATACGCAGTATTTT. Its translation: CASSYRGPGTDTQYF.

CDR3 coding DNA: TGTGCCAGCAGTCCCCTAGCGGGGCTCGGGAACGAGCAGTACTTC. This gives the protein CASSPLAGLGNEQYF. The gene calls are TRBV28 and TRBJ2-7, with 9 bases that match TRBD2. This CDR3 spans 15 amino acids. After removal of 5 bases from V and 5 bases from J, the junction contained 10 bases not matched to a gene. Germline assignment: CDR1 MDHEN and CDR2 SYDVKM.

Written as DNA, the CDR3 is TGTGCCAGCTCACCACCGGCCGTATCTGGAAACACCATATATTTT. Translation gives CASSPPAVSGNTIYF. The chain links TRBV18 to TRBJ1-3, with unresolved D. The CDR3 contains 15 residues. Germline lookup yields CDR1 KGHSH and CDR2 LQKENI. Trimming left V 0 bases short and J 1 base short, with 7 bases between.

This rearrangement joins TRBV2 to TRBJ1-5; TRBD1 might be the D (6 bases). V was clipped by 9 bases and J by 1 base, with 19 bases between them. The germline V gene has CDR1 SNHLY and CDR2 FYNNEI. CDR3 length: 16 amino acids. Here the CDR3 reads CASNEGGLKSNQPQHF. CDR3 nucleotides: TGTGCCAGTAATGAGGGGGGGTTAAAAAGCAATCAGCCCCAGCATTTT.

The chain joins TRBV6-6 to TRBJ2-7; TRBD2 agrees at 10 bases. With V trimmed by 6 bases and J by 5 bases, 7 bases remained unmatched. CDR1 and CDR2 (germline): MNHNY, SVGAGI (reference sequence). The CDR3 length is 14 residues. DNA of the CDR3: TGTGCCAGCAGGCAGACCGGGACTAGCGACGAGCAGTACTTC. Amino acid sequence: CASRQTGTSDEQYF.